The 10 T cell receptor beta chains below were found in one sample sequenced in a study of read filtering for tumor transcriptome and immune sequencing. Molecular barcoded adaptors covering alpha/delta and beta/gamma chains were used on 400 to 450 ng RNA. TCRdb re-derived calls from the reads in MiXCR, one entry per CDR3 protein. The sample records 15,000 or so distinct CDR3 sequences, 20% being singletons. Source material: a population of CD138-negative cells sorted from bone marrow. The origin of the receptors is a donor aged 40 or over with multiple myeloma.

This clonotype has ten or more counts. The gene calls are TRBV12-3 or TRBV12-4 and TRBJ2-5, with TRBD2 matching over 16 bases. The V segment lost 8 bases and the J segment 4 bases; nucleotides outside the gene matches: 7. The CDR3 extends over 16 amino acids. The CDR3 DNA reads as TGTGCCAGCGACCTGGGACTAGCGGGAGGGCGAGAGACCCAGTACTTC. It codes for CASDLGLAGGRETQYF.

This clonotype has a handful of counts. V and J are TRBV20-1 and TRBJ2-7; 9 nucleotides line up with TRBD2. From germline, CDR1 is DFQATT and CDR2 SNEGSKA (reference sequence). Losses at the gene ends were 6 bases for V and 6 bases for J; bases not matched to a gene: 12. CDR3 length: 14 amino acids. This CDR3 reads CSAIVAGAQGEQYF. The CDR3 DNA reads TGCAGTGCGATCGTAGCGGGGGCCCAGGGCGAGCAGTACTTC.

Concerning this clonotype: A much larger clone differs from this one at a single base, so this may be a read error. V and J are TRBV7-9 and TRBJ1-1; D not resolved. The length of the CDR3 is 12 residues. Germline V gives CDR1 SEHNR, CDR2 FQNEAQ (reference sequence). Between the trimmed V and J ends, which lost 3 bases and 7 bases, there was a span of 9 bases. The DNA for the CDR3 is TGTGCCAGCAGCTTTCCAAGGATTGAAGCTTTCTTT. Protein product: CASSFPRIEAFF.

The CDR3, as DNA: TGTGCCAGCAGTCGGGCCGGACTAGACTCAGATACGCAGCATTTT. Residues: CASSRAGLDSDTQHF. The chain joins TRBV3-1 to TRBJ2-3; no firm D call. The J call is in doubt because the DNA end fits TRBJ1-5 better. The CDR3 has 15 residues. Looked up from germline, CDR1 is LGHDT and CDR2 is YNNKEL (reference sequence).

The V call is TRBV20-1, the J call TRBJ2-7; 12 nucleotides line up with TRBD2. Germline V CDR1 and CDR2: DFQATT, SNEGSKA (reference sequence). The V gene end was trimmed by 5 bases and the J gene end by 4 bases; junction bases not matched to a gene: 6. There are 14 residues in the CDR3. CDR3 coding DNA: TGCAGTGCTGTCGGACTAGCGGGGAAATACGAGCAGTACTTC. This gives the protein CSAVGLAGKYEQYF.

This clonotype has at least ten counts. The chain has TRBV28 and TRBJ2-7; D gene uncertain. The germline V gene has CDR1 MDHEN and CDR2 SYDVKM. V was shortened by 3 bases and J by 0 bases, with 9 bases between the two germline ends. This CDR3 has 14 amino acids. CDR3 residues: CASSFAGSSYEQYF. CDR3 in DNA: TGTGCCAGCAGTTTCGCCGGAAGCTCCTACGAGCAGTACTTC.

Comment on this clonotype: A single base separates this from a much larger clone, so it may be a read error. This chain joins TRBV10-1 and TRBJ2-1; D not resolved. The V and J ends lost 4 bases and 11 bases respectively, with 15 bases between them. This CDR3 spans 13 amino acids. The germline gives CDR1 WNHNN, CDR2 SYGVQD (reference sequence). The CDR3 reads CASSVALGHQQFF. The CDR3 region has the DNA TGCGCCAGCAGTGTCGCCCTGGGCCATCAGCAGTTCTTC.

This rearrangement joins TRBV29-1 to TRBJ2-3; TRBD2 agrees at 9 bases. This CDR3 comprises 15 residues. The ends lost 3 bases at V and 2 bases at J; junction bases unmatched: 6. Germline V gene lookup returns CDR1 SQVTM and CDR2 ANQGSEA. For the CDR3, the DNA is TGCAGCGTTGATGGCACTAGCGGGTTCACAGATACGCAGTATTTT. Protein product: CSVDGTSGFTDTQYF.

This clonotype was detected many times. V gene TRBV7-9 combines with J gene TRBJ1-1; D perhaps matches TRBD1 (5 bases). CDR3 length equals 14 residues. Trimming pared 5 bases from V and 1 base from J, leaving 11 bases between. Germline CDR1 is SEHNR and CDR2 is FQNEAQ (reference sequence). The CDR3 protein is CASSIDRKNTEAFF. In nucleotides, the CDR3 is TGTGCCAGCAGCATCGACAGAAAGAACACTGAAGCTTTCTTT.

The sample holds a few counts of this clonotype. The chain employs TRBV20-1 and TRBJ2-5, with TRBD2 matching over 12 bases. The CDR3 is made up of 14 amino acids. V was pared by 5 bases and J by 5 bases, with 6 bases of the junction left unmatched. The germline V gene has CDR1 DFQATT and CDR2 SNEGSKA (reference sequence). Here the CDR3 reads CSAPRTSGVETQYF. The CDR3, as DNA: TGCAGTGCTCCAAGGACTAGCGGGGTGGAGACCCAGTACTTC.